This TCR beta chain was retrieved from a study of shared clonotypes between healthy human individuals. Repertoires were generated with immunoSEQ multiplex PCR, while TCRdb's copy carries only in-frame clones and drops some. The table includes roughly 850,000 clones, just over 95% detected once. CDR1 and CDR2 (germline): MDHEN, SYDVKM. The CDR3 runs to 15 residues. V was cut by 6 bases and J by 0 bases, with 12 bases left in between. Only CD45RO-negative cells positively selected for CCR7 counted as naive CD8 cells, so terminally differentiated effector memory CD45RA+ cells were excluded. This receptor was taken from a man aged 25-45 years in good health. The sequenced sample was naive CD8+ T cells sorted from blood. The chain couples TRBV28 to TRBJ2-1; tentatively, D is TRBD1 (5 bases). The CDR3 nucleotides read TGTGCCAGCAGCTTTAGGGGTGTCTCCTACAATGAGCAGTTCTTC. Protein: CASSFRGVSYNEQFF.